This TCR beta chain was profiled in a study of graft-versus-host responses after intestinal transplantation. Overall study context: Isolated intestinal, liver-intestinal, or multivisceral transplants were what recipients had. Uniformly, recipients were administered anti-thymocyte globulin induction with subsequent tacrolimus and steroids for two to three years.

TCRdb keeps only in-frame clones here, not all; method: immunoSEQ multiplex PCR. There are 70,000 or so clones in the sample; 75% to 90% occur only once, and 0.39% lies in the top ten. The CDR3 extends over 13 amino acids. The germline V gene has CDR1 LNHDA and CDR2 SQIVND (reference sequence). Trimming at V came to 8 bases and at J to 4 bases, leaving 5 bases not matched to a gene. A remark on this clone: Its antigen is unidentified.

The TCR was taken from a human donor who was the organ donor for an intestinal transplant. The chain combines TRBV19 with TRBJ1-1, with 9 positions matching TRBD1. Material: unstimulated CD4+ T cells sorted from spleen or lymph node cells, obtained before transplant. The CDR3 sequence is CASRTGDITEAFF. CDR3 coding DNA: TGTGCCAGTCGGACAGGGGACATCACTGAAGCTTTCTTT.